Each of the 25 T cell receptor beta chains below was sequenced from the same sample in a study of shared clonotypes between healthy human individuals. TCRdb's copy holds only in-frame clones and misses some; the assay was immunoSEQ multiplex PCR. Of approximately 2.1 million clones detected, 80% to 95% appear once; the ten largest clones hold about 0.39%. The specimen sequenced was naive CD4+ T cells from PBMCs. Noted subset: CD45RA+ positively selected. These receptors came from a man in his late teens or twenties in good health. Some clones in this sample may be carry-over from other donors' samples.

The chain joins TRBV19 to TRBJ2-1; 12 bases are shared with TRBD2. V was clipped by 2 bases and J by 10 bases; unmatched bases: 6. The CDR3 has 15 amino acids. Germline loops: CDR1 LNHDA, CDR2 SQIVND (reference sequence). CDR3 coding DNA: TGTGCCAGTAGTATATTGACTAGCGGGAGCCGAGAGCAGTTCTTC. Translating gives CASSILTSGSREQFF.

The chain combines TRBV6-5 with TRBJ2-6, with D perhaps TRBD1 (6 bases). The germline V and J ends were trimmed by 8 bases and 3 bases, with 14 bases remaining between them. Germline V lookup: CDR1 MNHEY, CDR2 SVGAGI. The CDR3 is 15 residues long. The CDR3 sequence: CASCSRGFGANVLTF. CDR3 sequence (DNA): TGTGCCAGCTGCTCAAGGGGGTTTGGGGCCAACGTCCTGACTTTC.

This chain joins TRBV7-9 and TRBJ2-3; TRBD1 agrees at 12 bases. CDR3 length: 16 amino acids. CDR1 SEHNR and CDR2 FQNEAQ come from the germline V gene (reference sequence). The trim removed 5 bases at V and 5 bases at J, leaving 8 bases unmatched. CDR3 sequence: CASSGTGGGRGDTQYF. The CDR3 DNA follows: TGTGCCAGCAGCGGGACAGGGGGCGGACGTGGAGATACGCAGTATTTT.

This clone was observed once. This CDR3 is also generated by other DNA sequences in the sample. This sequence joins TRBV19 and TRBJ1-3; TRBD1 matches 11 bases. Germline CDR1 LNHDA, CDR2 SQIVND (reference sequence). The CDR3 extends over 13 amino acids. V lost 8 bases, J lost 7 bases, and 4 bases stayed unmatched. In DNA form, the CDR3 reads TGTGCCAGTGCGAGGACAGGGGGCAACACCATATATTTT. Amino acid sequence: CASARTGGNTIYF.

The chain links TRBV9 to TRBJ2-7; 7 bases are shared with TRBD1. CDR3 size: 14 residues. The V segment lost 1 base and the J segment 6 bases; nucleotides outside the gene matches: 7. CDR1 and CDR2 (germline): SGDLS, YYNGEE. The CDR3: CASSVSGTEGEQYF. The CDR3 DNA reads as TGTGCCAGCAGCGTATCCGGGACAGAAGGCGAGCAGTACTTC.

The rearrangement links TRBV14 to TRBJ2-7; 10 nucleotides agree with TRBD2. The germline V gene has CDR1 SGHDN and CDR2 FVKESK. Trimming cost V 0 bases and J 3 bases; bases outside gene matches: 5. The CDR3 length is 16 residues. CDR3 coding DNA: TGTGCCAGCAGCCAAGATCTTACTAGCGGGATCTACGAGCAGTACTTC. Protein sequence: CASSQDLTSGIYEQYF.

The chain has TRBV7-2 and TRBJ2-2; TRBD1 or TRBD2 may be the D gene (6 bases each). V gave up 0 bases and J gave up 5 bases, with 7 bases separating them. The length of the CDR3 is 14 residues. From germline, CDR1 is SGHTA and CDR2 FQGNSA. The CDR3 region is CASSLAGGTGELFF. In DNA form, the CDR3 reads TGTGCCAGCAGCTTAGCAGGGGGGACCGGGGAGCTGTTTTTT.

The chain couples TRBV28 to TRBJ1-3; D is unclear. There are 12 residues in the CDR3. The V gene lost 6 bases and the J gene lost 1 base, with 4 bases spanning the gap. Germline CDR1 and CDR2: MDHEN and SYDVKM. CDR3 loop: CASRASGNTIYF. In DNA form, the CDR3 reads TGTGCCAGCAGAGCGTCTGGAAACACCATATATTTT.

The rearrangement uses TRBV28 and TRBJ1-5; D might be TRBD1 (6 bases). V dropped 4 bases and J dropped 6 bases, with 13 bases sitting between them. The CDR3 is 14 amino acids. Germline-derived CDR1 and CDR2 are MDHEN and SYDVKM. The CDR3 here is CASSSGTRAQPQHF. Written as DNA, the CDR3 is TGTGCCAGCAGTTCCGGGACAAGGGCTCAGCCCCAGCATTTT. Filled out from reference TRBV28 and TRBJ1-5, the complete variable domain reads DVKVTQSSRYLVKRTGEKVFLECVQDMDHENMFWYRQDPGLGLRLIYFSYDVKMKEKGDIPEGYSVSREKKERFSLILESASTNQTSMYLCASSSGTRAQPQHFGDGTRLSIL.

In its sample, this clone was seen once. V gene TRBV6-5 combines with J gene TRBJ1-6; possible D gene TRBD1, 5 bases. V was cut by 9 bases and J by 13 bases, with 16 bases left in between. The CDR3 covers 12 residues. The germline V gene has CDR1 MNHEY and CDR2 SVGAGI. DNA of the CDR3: TGTGCCAGTACCGGGACGAAGGGTCCCCTCCACTTT. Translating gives CASTGTKGPLHF.

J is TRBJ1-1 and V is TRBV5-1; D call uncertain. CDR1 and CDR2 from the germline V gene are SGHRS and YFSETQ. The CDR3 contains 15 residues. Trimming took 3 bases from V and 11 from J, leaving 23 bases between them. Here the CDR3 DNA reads TGCGCCAGCAGCTCGCAGGTCGCGGCCGTAGCAGTGGCTTTCTTT. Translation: CASSSQVAAVAVAFF.

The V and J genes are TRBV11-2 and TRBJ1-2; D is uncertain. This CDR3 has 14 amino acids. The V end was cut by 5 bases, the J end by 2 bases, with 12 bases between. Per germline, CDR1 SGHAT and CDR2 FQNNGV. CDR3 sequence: CASSQHSENYGYTF. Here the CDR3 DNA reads TGTGCCAGCAGCCAACACTCGGAGAACTATGGCTACACCTTC.

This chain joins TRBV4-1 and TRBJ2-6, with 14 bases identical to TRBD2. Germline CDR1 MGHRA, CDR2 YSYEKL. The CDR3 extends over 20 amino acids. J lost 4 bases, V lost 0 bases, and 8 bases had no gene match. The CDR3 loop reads CASSQEGLAGASSGANVLTF. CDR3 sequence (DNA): TGCGCCAGCAGCCAAGAGGGACTAGCGGGAGCCTCGTCCGGGGCCAACGTCCTGACTTTC.

The CDR3 coding sequence is TGTGCCAGCAGCCCGGTGGGGTCGAACACCGGGGAGCTGTTTTTT. Its protein product is CASSPVGSNTGELFF. This chain links TRBV7-3 with TRBJ2-2; D remains ambiguous. Trimming stripped 5 bases from V and 0 bases from J, with 10 bases between. Germline V gene lookup returns CDR1 SGHTA and CDR2 FQGTGA. The CDR3 runs to 15 residues.

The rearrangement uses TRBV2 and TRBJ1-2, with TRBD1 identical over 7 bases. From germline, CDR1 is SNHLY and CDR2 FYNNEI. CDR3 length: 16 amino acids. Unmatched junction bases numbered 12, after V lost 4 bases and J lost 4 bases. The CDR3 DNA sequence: TGTGCCAGCAGTGCACAACAGGGGATGGGTGGCTATGGCTACACCTTC. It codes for CASSAQQGMGGYGYTF.

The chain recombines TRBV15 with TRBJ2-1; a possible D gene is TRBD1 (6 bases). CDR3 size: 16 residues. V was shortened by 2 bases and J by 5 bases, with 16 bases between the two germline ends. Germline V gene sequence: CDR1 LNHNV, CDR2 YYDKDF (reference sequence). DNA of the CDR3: TGTGCCACCAGCAGAAGTCTCCGACAGGCGGACAATGAGCAGTTCTTC. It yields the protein CATSRSLRQADNEQFF. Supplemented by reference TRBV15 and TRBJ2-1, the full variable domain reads DAMVIQNPRYQVTQFGKPVTLSCSQTLNHNVMYWYQQKSSQAPKLLFHYYDKDFNNEADTPDNFQSRRPNTSFCFLDIRSPGLGDTAMYLCATSRSLRQADNEQFFGPGTRLTVL.

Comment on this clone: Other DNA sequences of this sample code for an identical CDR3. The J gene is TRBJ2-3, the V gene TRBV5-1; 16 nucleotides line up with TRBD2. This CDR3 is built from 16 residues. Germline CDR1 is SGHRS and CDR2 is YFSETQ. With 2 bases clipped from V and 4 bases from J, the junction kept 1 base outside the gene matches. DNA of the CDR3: TGCGCCAGCAGCTTAGGGACTAGCGGGAGGGCAGATACGCAGTATTTT. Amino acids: CASSLGTSGRADTQYF.

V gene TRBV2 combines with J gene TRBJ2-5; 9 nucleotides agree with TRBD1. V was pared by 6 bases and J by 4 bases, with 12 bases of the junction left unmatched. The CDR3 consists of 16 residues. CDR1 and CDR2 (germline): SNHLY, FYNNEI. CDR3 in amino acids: CASSDTPQGARETQYF. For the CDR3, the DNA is TGTGCCAGCAGCGACACCCCACAGGGGGCGCGAGAGACCCAGTACTTC.

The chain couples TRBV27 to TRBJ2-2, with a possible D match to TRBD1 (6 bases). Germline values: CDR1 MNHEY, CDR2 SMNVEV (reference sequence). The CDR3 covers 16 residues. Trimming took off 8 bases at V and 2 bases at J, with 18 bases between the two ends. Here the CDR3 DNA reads TGTGCCAGCCGAAAACGGGACATTGTAAACACCGGGGAGCTGTTTTTT. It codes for CASRKRDIVNTGELFF.

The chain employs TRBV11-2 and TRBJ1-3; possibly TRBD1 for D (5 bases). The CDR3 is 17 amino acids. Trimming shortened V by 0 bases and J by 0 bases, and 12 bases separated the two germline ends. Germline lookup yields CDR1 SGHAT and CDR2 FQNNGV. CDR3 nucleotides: TGTGCCAGCAGCTTAGAAGTGGACAACCCCTCTGGAAACACCATATATTTT. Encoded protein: CASSLEVDNPSGNTIYF.

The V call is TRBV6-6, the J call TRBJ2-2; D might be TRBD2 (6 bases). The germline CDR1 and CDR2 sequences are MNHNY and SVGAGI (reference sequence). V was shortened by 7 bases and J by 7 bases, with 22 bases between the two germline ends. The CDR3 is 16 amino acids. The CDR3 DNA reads TGTGCCAGCACCCTACCATCGCGGGGCGCGAGCGGGGAGCTGTTTTTT. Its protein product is CASTLPSRGASGELFF.

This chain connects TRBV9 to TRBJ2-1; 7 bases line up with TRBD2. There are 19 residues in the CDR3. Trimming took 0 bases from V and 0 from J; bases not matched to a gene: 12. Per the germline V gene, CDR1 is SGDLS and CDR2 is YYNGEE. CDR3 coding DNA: TGTGCCAGCAGCGTAGGAGGCCTAGCGGAGAGACCCTCCTACAATGAGCAGTTCTTC. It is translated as CASSVGGLAERPSYNEQFF.

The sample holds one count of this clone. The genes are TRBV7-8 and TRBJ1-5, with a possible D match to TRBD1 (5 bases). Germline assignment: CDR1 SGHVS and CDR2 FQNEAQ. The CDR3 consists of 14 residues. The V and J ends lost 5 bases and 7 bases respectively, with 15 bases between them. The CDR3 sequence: CASSPTRGRQPQHF. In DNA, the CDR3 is TGTGCCAGCAGCCCCACGAGGGGCCGGCAGCCCCAGCATTTT.

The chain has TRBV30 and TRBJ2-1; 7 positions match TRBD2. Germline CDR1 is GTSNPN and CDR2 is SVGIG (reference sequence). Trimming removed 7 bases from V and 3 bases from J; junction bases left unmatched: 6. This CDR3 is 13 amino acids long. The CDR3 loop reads CAYLTSVYNEQFF. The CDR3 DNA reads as TGTGCCTACCTCACTAGCGTCTACAATGAGCAGTTCTTC. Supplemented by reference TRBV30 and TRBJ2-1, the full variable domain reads SQTIHQWPATLVQPVGSPLSLECTVEGTSNPNLYWYRQAAGRGLQLLFYSVGIGQISSEVPQNLSASRPQDRQFILSSKKLLLSDSGFYLCAYLTSVYNEQFFGPGTRLTVL.

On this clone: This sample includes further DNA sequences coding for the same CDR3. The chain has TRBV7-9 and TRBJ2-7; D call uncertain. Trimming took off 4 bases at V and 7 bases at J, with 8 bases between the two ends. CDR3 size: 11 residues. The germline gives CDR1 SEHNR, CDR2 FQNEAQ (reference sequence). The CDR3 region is CASSSGREQYF. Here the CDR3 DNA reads TGTGCCAGCAGCTCCGGGCGGGAGCAGTACTTC.